Listed below are T cell receptor beta chains from one sample, sequenced in a study of identical twins. TCRdb passed the 5' RACE reads through MiXCR, listing each CDR3 protein once. The sample yields 1.5 million to 2 million distinct CDR3 sequences, around 29% seen once. The sample taken for sequencing was cord blood. The receptors derive from a newborn girl in good health. Both conserved end residues are part of each CDR3. The D gene is left open where the match is weak. The listing skips clone size in some rows; elsewhere it reads once, few, many or a size class.

>TRBJ1-6|-|TRBV6-5|-
TGTGCCAGCATGGGGAGGGCTGGTTCACCCCTCCACTTT
CASMGRAGSPLHF
>TRBJ1-2|few|TRBV20-1|-
TGCAGTGCTAGACGGGGCCACGGCGGTCCCGGCTACACCTTC
CSARRGHGGPGYTF
>TRBJ2-5|-|TRBV18|-
TGTGCCAGCTCACCTCCAGGAAAGCAAGAGACCCAGTACTTC
CASSPPGKQETQYF
>TRBJ2-3|few|TRBV5-5|-
TGTGCCAGCCGAGCCTTTATGACCCTCAAAGCGGATACGCAGTATTTT
CASRAFMTLKADTQYF
>TRBJ2-5|many|TRBV29-1|-
TGCAGCGTTGAAGATCCCGGTTATGTGGGGAATCGAGAGACCCAGTACTTC
CSVEDPGYVGNRETQYF
>TRBJ2-7|-|TRBV20-1|-
TGCAGTGTCCAGCCTACGACCTACGAGCAGTACTTC
CSVQPTTYEQYF
>TRBJ1-2|-|TRBV19|-
TGTGCCAGTAGTATCAACAGGGAGATTGGCTACACCTTC
CASSINREIGYTF
>TRBJ2-7|many|TRBV29-1|-
TGCAGCGTTGTGACTAGTCAGCGGTACGAGCAGTACTTC
CSVVTSQRYEQYF
>TRBJ2-3|many|TRBV7-2|-
TGTGCCAGCAGCTTAGTATCAGCTAGCACAGATACGCAGTATTTT
CASSLVSASTDTQYF
>TRBJ2-1|few|TRBV15|-
TGTGCCACCAGCAGAGATTCACAGGCTGCTTTCTACAATGAGCAGTTCTTC
CATSRDSQAAFYNEQFF
>TRBJ2-6|few|TRBV6-6|-
TGTGCCAGCAGTTACCTACCCGACAGCTCTGGGGCCAACGTCCTGACTTTC
CASSYLPDSSGANVLTF
>TRBJ2-1|few|TRBV3-1|TRBD2
TGTGCCAGCAGCCAAGTCCGCGGGACTAGGTCTTACAATGAGCAGTTCTTC
CASSQVRGTRSYNEQFF
>TRBJ2-1|-|TRBV5-5|TRBD1
TGTGCCAGCAGCTTCCGGACAGGGTCGGCGAACAATGAGCAGTTCTTC
CASSFRTGSANNEQFF
>TRBJ2-5|-|TRBV28|-
TGTGCCAGCTCAAACAAACAACGGGGGCTCCCTCGGGAGCAGTACTTC
CASSNKQRGLPREQYF
>TRBJ2-1|-|TRBV12-3/TRBV12-4|TRBD1
TGTGCCAGCAGTTTACCCAGCAGACAGGGGGGGCCCGTGAAAAAGGACAATGAGCAGTTCTTC
CASSLPSRQGGPVKKDNEQFF
>TRBJ2-3|-|TRBV5-1|-
TGCGCCAGCAGATTAGGGACGGGAGAAACAGATACGCAGTATTTT
CASRLGTGETDTQYF
>TRBJ2-1|-|TRBV10-3|-
TGTGCCATCAGCCCCGGGCAGACCTCCTACAATGAGCAGTTCTTC
CAISPGQTSYNEQFF
>TRBJ1-5|few|TRBV24-1|TRBD1
TGTGCCACCAGTGATCGCGACAGGGGGCCGCATCAGCCCCAGCATTTT
CATSDRDRGPHQPQHF
>TRBJ2-3|many|TRBV6-6|-
TGTGCCAGCAGCTACAGGGAGGATACGCAGTATTTT
CASSYREDTQYF
>TRBJ1-5|-|TRBV2|-
TGTGCCAGCAGTCCGGGCAGGGGTCAGCCCCAGCATTTT
CASSPGRGQPQHF
>TRBJ1-6|few|TRBV28|-
TGTGCCAGCAGTCCCAGTGTCTCCTATAATTCACCCCTCCACTTT
CASSPSVSYNSPLHF
>TRBJ2-1|-|TRBV10-1|TRBD2
TGCGCCAGCTACCCCGGACTAGCTTTTTCCTACGAGCAGTTCTTC
CASYPGLAFSYEQFF
>TRBJ2-3|few|TRBV29-1|-
TGCAGCGTAAACTGGAGGGAGTACCAGCGGGGCACAGATACGCAGTATTTT
CSVNWREYQRGTDTQYF
>TRBJ2-2|-|TRBV20-1|TRBD2
TGCAGTGCTAGAGATCTGAGCGGGACCACCGGGGAGCTGTTTTTT
CSARDLSGTTGELFF
>TRBJ1-1|-|TRBV3-1|-
TGTGCCAGCAGCCAAGTGGGGGGTTTTAACACTGAAGCTTTCTTT
CASSQVGGFNTEAFF
>TRBJ1-2|-|TRBV29-1|-
TGCAGCGTCCGCCGGGACGGCAGCGCCTATGGCTACACCTTC
CSVRRDGSAYGYTF
>TRBJ2-7|few|TRBV10-3|TRBD2
TGTGCCATCAGGGGACTAGCGGGCTCCTACGAGCAGTACTTC
CAIRGLAGSYEQYF
>TRBJ2-3|-|TRBV27|-
TGTGCCAGCAGTTTTCGCCGCTCTAGCACAGATACGCAGTATTTT
CASSFRRSSTDTQYF
>TRBJ2-7|few|TRBV28|TRBD2
TGTGCCAGCAGTTCCCCAACTAGCGGGAGACCCTACGAGCAGTACTTC
CASSSPTSGRPYEQYF
>TRBJ2-3|-|TRBV10-2|TRBD2
TGCGCCAGCAGTGAGAGAAGGCGGGGGGGGACAGATACGCAGTATTTT
CASSERRRGGTDTQYF
>TRBJ1-5|-|TRBV20-1|TRBD1
TGCAGTGCGGACGGACAGGGGCGCAATCAGCCCCAGCATTTT
CSADGQGRNQPQHF
>TRBJ2-7|-|TRBV20-1|-
TGCAGTGCTGGAAACAGGGCTGGGTACGAGCAGTACTTC
CSAGNRAGYEQYF
>TRBJ2-3|-|TRBV5-1|TRBD1
TGCGCCAGCAGCTTTTCCCGGGACAGGGATTTCGATACGCAGTATTTT
CASSFSRDRDFDTQYF
>TRBJ2-1|-|TRBV20-1|TRBD2
TGCAGTGCTCAACTAGCGTCCTCCTACAATGAGCAGTTCTTC
CSAQLASSYNEQFF
>TRBJ2-3|-|TRBV7-2|-
TGTGCCAGCAGCTCCGCTAGGCAGTATTTT
CASSSARQYF
>TRBJ1-6|-|TRBV7-9|TRBD1
TGTGCCAGCAGCCCGGGGACAGGGGGAACTCTCTATAATTCACCCCCCCACTTT
CASSPGTGGTLYNSPPHF
>TRBJ1-2|-|TRBV28|TRBD1
TGTGCCAGCAGTCCCTCCGACAGGGCGGACTATGGCTACACCTTC
CASSPSDRADYGYTF
>TRBJ2-5|-|TRBV20-1|TRBD2
TGCAGTGCTAGCTCCGGGACTAGGGAGACCCAGTACTTC
CSASSGTRETQYF
>TRBJ2-1|-|TRBV10-1|-
TGCGCCAGCAGTGAGCCGCCCAAGCCCGGACCCTCTCAGGGTGAGCAGTTCTTC
CASSEPPKPGPSQGEQFF
>TRBJ1-5|few|TRBV6-6|-
TGTGCCAGCAAGAGGGTTTTGAATAGCAAGCAGCCCCAGCATTTT
CASKRVLNSKQPQHF
>TRBJ2-3|-|TRBV28|TRBD1
TGTGCCAGCAGTTTCCCCAGGGGGAACACAGATACGCAGTATTTT
CASSFPRGNTDTQYF
>TRBJ2-3|-|TRBV4-2|TRBD2
TGTGCCAGCAGTCTCAGGGAAGCGGGAGGCTACACAGATACGCAGTATTTT
CASSLREAGGYTDTQYF
>TRBJ1-1|-|TRBV10-3|-
TGTGCCATAACCAGGGAGCGGTCCATGAACACTGAAGCTTTCTTT
CAITRERSMNTEAFF
>TRBJ2-7|-|TRBV29-1|-
TGCAGCGTTGCAAGGGGTCCAAACTCCTACGAGCAGTACTTC
CSVARGPNSYEQYF
>TRBJ2-2|-|TRBV3-1|-
TGTGCCAGCAGCCATATTAACACCGGGGAGCTGTTTTTT
CASSHINTGELFF
>TRBJ2-5|few|TRBV28|-
TGTGCCAGCAACATACGGTCCCAAGAGACCCAGTACTTC
CASNIRSQETQYF
>TRBJ1-2|-|TRBV29-1|-
TGCAGCGCCTGGACGAGCTATGGCTACACCTTC
CSAWTSYGYTF
>TRBJ1-2|few|TRBV4-2|-
TGTGCCAGCAGCCAAGATGGGGATACCTATGGCTACACCTTC
CASSQDGDTYGYTF
>TRBJ2-5|-|TRBV9|-
TGTGCCAGCAGGGGAGGTCAGTACCAAGAGACCCAGTACTTC
CASRGGQYQETQYF
>TRBJ2-3|few|TRBV7-6|TRBD2
TGTGCCAGCAGCTCCCGGGTTGCGGGAGCCCCAGATACGCAGTATTTT
CASSSRVAGAPDTQYF
>TRBJ2-1|-|TRBV6-6|TRBD2
TGTGCCAGCAGTCGGCCCGGGACTAGCGGATACAATGAGCAGTTCTTC
CASSRPGTSGYNEQFF
>TRBJ2-3|few|TRBV11-2|-
TGTGCCAGCAGCTTAGTCGGCGGCCCCCCCTTGTATAGCACAGATACGCAGTATTTT
CASSLVGGPPLYSTDTQYF